The 20 T cell receptor beta chains given below trace back to one sample, sequenced in a study of T-cell memory formation after mild COVID-19 listed by TCRdb under 2021. To prepare the library, 5' RACE was applied. The instrument given in TCRdb is Illumina NovaSeq 6000. The raw public reads went through TCRdb reprocessing: fastp at Q25, MiXCR clone calling, in-frame beta chains kept. A single entry per CDR3 protein holds the most common genes and DNA from its merged rows. The sample table contains under 650,000 distinct CDR3 sequences; only one count was recorded for about 20% of them. Around 12% of the sample is held by the ten biggest clonotypes. The source material was PBMCs or a T cell subset sorted from them (not recorded which). All receptors come from an adult woman who had mild COVID-19 (a few samples of this study predate the infection). The sample titles of this study are shuffled in the database, so cell type and time point are left out; the donor was told from shared clones.

In its sample, this clonotype was seen many times. The V and J genes are TRBV4-2 and TRBJ2-1; 7 nucleotides align to TRBD1. The germline gives CDR1 LGHNA, CDR2 YNFKEQ. There are 18 residues in the CDR3. V dropped 1 base and J dropped 2; count of bases not matched to a gene: 11. The CDR3 reads CASSQGAGQGGAYNEQFF. The CDR3 nucleotides are TGTGCCAGCAGCCAAGGCGCAGGCCAAGGGGGCGCCTACAATGAGCAGTTCTTC.

The V and J genes are TRBV30 and TRBJ2-7; no clear D gene. The V and J ends lost 0 bases and 6 bases respectively, with 12 bases between them. CDR1 is GTSNPN, CDR2 SVGIG, per germline (reference sequence). There are 13 residues in the CDR3. Here the CDR3 reads CAWSVRGVSEQYF. For the CDR3, the DNA is TGTGCCTGGAGTGTACGTGGGGTATCCGAGCAGTACTTC.

The chain combines TRBV5-1 with TRBJ2-2, with TRBD1 matching 8 bases. Trimming took 2 bases from V and 3 from J; bases not matched to a gene: 27. Per germline, CDR1 SGHRS and CDR2 YFSETQ. This CDR3 comprises 23 residues. The CDR3 coding sequence is TGCGCCAGCAGCTTACGAGAATCCTTGGTTACAGGGGGGCCTGCTCTTTACACCGGGGAGCTGTTTTTT. Amino acids: CASSLRESLVTGGPALYTGELFF.

V is TRBV20-1 and J is TRBJ2-1; D is unresolved. Germline CDR1 is DFQATT and CDR2 is SNEGSKA (reference sequence). The CDR3 spans 11 residues. Trimming stripped 3 bases from V and 8 bases from J, with 8 bases between. The CDR3 loop is CSARRYDEQFF. The CDR3 coding sequence is TGCAGTGCTAGGAGGTATGATGAGCAGTTCTTC.

As to this clonotype: This sequence may be a read error, since a much larger clone differs from it by one base. J is TRBJ2-2 and V is TRBV12-3 or TRBV12-4, with 9 bases matching TRBD2. The length of the CDR3 is 15 residues. As DNA, the CDR3 is TGTGCCATCAGTCGAGCGGGGGGGAACACCGGGGAGCTGTTTTTT. Residues: CAISRAGGNTGELFF.

There are a few counts of this clonotype. The rearrangement links TRBV5-1 to TRBJ1-6; 8 nucleotides match TRBD1. V was clipped by 4 bases and J by 0 bases; unmatched bases: 3. This CDR3 comprises 16 residues. Looked up from germline, CDR1 is SGHRS and CDR2 is YFSETQ. CDR3 protein: CASSITGGSYNSPLHF. In DNA form, the CDR3 reads TGCGCCAGCAGCATTACAGGGGGCTCCTATAATTCACCCCTCCACTTT.

This clonotype was seen a handful of times. The J gene is TRBJ2-1, the V gene TRBV4-1, with D possibly matching TRBD2 (6 bases). Trimming cost V 0 bases and J 6 bases, with 12 bases left between them. CDR1 and CDR2 from the germline V gene are MGHRA and YSYEKL. This CDR3 region has 15 residues. DNA for the CDR3: TGCGCCAGCAGCCAAGATTCCCGGGGAGGCAATGAGCAGTTCTTC. Translating gives CASSQDSRGGNEQFF.

This chain joins TRBV2 and TRBJ2-2; the D is unclear. Germline-derived CDR1 and CDR2 are SNHLY and FYNNEI. Trimming removed 8 bases at V and 4 bases at J, with 14 bases between. The CDR3 consists of 14 residues. As DNA, the CDR3 is TGTGCCAGCGCGACCCTTTTACCCACCGGGGAGCTGTTTTTT. It translates to CASATLLPTGELFF.

The rearrangement uses TRBV6-1 and TRBJ1-2, with D perhaps matching TRBD1 (6 bases). The germline V gene encodes CDR1 MNHNS and CDR2 SASEGT. Trimming left V 8 bases short and J 6 bases short, with 19 bases between. This CDR3 spans 14 amino acids. The CDR3 DNA sequence: TGTGCCAGCGGCGGGGGCGGTTGGGGGGATGGCTACACCTTC. Translated: CASGGGGWGDGYTF.

This clonotype has a handful of counts. This chain uses TRBV7-2 with TRBJ1-1; D perhaps matches TRBD1 (5 bases). Trimming took off 1 base at V and 0 bases at J, with 9 bases between the two ends. Germline-derived CDR1 and CDR2 are SGHTA and FQGNSA. The CDR3 contains 15 residues. The CDR3 DNA reads TGTGCCAGCAGCTTAGACGGGGCGGTGAACACTGAAGCTTTCTTT. It encodes CASSLDGAVNTEAFF.

This clonotype was detected a few times. The CDR3 is CSASRLAGRNEQFF. The CDR3 coding sequence is TGCAGTGCTAGTCGACTAGCGGGGAGGAATGAGCAGTTCTTC. The chain carries TRBV20-1 and TRBJ2-1, with TRBD2 matching over 11 bases. V lost 3 bases, J lost 7 bases, and 5 bases stayed unmatched. The CDR3 is made up of 14 amino acids. Germline values: CDR1 DFQATT, CDR2 SNEGSKA (reference sequence).

Ten or more counts support this clonotype. This CDR3 is CASSLSPQWTGELFF. The CDR3 DNA is TGTGCCAGCAGCTTGAGCCCACAGTGGACCGGGGAGCTGTTTTTT. The V gene is TRBV7-6, the J gene TRBJ2-2, with D hard to call. The V end was cut by 3 bases, the J end by 5 bases, with 13 bases between. The length of the CDR3 is 15 residues. From germline, CDR1 is SGHVS and CDR2 FNYEAQ.

The V and J genes are TRBV7-2 and TRBJ2-5; TRBD2 might be the D (7 bases). Germline V gives CDR1 SGHTA, CDR2 FQGNSA. This CDR3 contains 16 residues. V gave up 6 bases and J gave up 1 base, with 18 bases separating them. Here the CDR3 DNA reads TGTGCCAGCAGTTCTCCCCCGGGGGGCCCCCAAGAGACCCAGTACTTC. It translates to CASSSPPGGPQETQYF. Full variable domain (remainder filled in from reference TRBV7-2 and TRBJ2-5): GAGVSQSPSNKVTEKGKDVELRCDPISGHTALYWYRQSLGQGLEFLIYFQGNSAPDKSGLPSDRFSAERTGGSVSTLTIQRTQQEDSAVYLCASSSPPGGPQETQYFGPGTRLLVL.

This clonotype has only a few counts. This chain connects TRBV7-9 to TRBJ1-1, with no clear D. The ends were cut back, 8 bases at V and 9 bases at J, with 10 bases in the middle. Germline assignment: CDR1 SEHNR and CDR2 FQNEAQ (reference sequence). This CDR3 has 10 amino acids. Here the CDR3 reads CASGEPKAFF. DNA for the CDR3: TGTGCCAGCGGGGAACCGAAAGCTTTCTTT.

This clonotype showed up just a few times. The J gene is TRBJ1-6, the V gene TRBV18; a possible D gene is TRBD1 (6 bases). Germline V lookup: CDR1 KGHSH, CDR2 LQKENI. The CDR3 loop spans 14 amino acids. With 3 bases removed from V and 8 bases from J, the gap between germline ends came to 11 bases. The CDR3 loop is CASSPGHGYSPLHF. The CDR3 region has the DNA TGTGCCAGCTCACCGGGACATGGATATTCACCCCTCCACTTT.

This clonotype was found a few times. The chain combines TRBV20-1 with TRBJ2-7; D might be TRBD1 (6 bases). The germline gives CDR1 DFQATT, CDR2 SNEGSKA (reference sequence). This CDR3 is 12 amino acids long. The CDR3 DNA reads as TGCAGGGCCAGGGGTTTCTCCTACGAGCAGTACTTC. Amino acid sequence: CRARGFSYEQYF.

This chain joins TRBV3-1 and TRBJ2-5, with TRBD2 matching over 12 bases. V lost 1 base to trimming and J lost 0 bases; unmatched junction nucleotides: 0. The germline V gene has CDR1 LGHDT and CDR2 YNNKEL (reference sequence). The CDR3 runs to 16 residues. The CDR3 protein is CASSQGLAGDQETQYF. CDR3 DNA sequence: TGTGCCAGCAGCCAAGGACTAGCGGGAGACCAAGAGACCCAGTACTTC.

The table lists this clonotype with a few counts. J is TRBJ2-1 and V is TRBV7-9, with TRBD2 as a possible D gene (6 bases). This CDR3 has 15 residues. Trimming shortened V by 1 base and J by 2 bases, and 9 bases separated the two germline ends. Germline V gives CDR1 SEHNR, CDR2 FQNEAQ (reference sequence). The CDR3 coding sequence is TGTGCCAGCAGCTTAGTGGGAGGACCCTACAATGAGCAGTTCTTC. It encodes CASSLVGGPYNEQFF. The complete variable domain, with remaining parts taken from reference TRBV7-9 and TRBJ2-1, reads DTGVSQNPRHKITKRGQNVTFRCDPISEHNRLYWYRQTLGQGPEFLTYFQNEAQLEKSRLLSDRFSAERPKGSFSTLEIQRTEQGDSAMYLCASSLVGGPYNEQFFGPGTRLTVL.

The chain joins TRBV7-8 to TRBJ2-3; D is undetermined. The CDR3 runs 15 residues. Looked up from germline, CDR1 is SGHVS and CDR2 is FQNEAQ. V was cut by 1 base and J by 5 bases, with 13 bases left in between. The CDR3 spells CASSLGNGFGDTQYF. CDR3 nucleotides: TGTGCCAGCAGCTTAGGTAATGGTTTTGGAGATACGCAGTATTTT.

This clonotype was seen only a few times. The CDR3 sequence is CASSLNQPGMVHSYEQYF. CDR3 nucleotides: TGCGCCAGCAGCTTGAATCAACCAGGGATGGTCCACTCCTACGAGCAGTACTTC. The gene calls are TRBV5-1 and TRBJ2-7; perhaps TRBD1 as D (5 bases). The CDR3 has 18 residues. The V end lost 1 base, the J end lost 0 bases, and 20 bases lay between the germline ends. Per germline, CDR1 SGHRS and CDR2 YFSETQ.